These T cell receptor beta chains were read from a single sample in a study of T cell responses to AZD1222 COVID-19 vaccine. Here immunoSEQ multiplex PCR was the method, and the copy in TCRdb shows in-frame clones only, minus some. The sample gives some 120,000 clones, 87% of which show up once; about 9.4% is in the top ten. This sample comprised peripheral blood, obtained on day 0 of AZD1222 vaccination. Every receptor here comes from an adult in good health. Both conserved end residues are part of each CDR3. The order of the fields is CDR3 protein, CDR3 DNA, clone size, D gene, J gene, V gene. A D gene is named only where the DNA matches it firmly. The listing skips clone size in some rows; elsewhere it reads once, few, many or a size class.

CAIEMGLAVFNEQFF TGTGCCATCGAGATGGGACTAGCGGTGTTCAATGAGCAGTTCTTC once TRBD2 TRBJ2-1 TRBV10-3
CASSHRLNTEAFF TGCGCCAGCAGCCACCGACTGAACACTGAAGCTTTCTTT NA NA TRBJ1-1 TRBV5-1
CAMSSSGNTIYF TGTGCCATGAGTTCCTCTGGAAACACCATATATTTT NA NA TRBJ1-3 TRBV10-3
CASSVGGDRSPLHF TGTGCCAGCAGCGTAGGGGGGGACCGATCACCCCTCCACTTT NA NA TRBJ1-6 TRBV9
CASSPQGQAKNIQYF TGTGCCAGCTCACCACAGGGTCAAGCCAAAAACATTCAGTACTTC NA NA TRBJ2-4 TRBV18
CASSESGIDGYTF TGTGCCAGCAGTGAGTCAGGGATTGATGGCTACACCTTC NA NA TRBJ1-2 TRBV2
CAISEWKRDYEQYF TGTGCCATCAGTGAGTGGAAACGCGACTACGAGCAGTACTTC once NA TRBJ2-7 TRBV10-3
CASGSPASGQETQYF TGTGCCAGCGGGTCCCCAGCTAGCGGCCAAGAGACCCAGTACTTC NA TRBD2 TRBJ2-5 TRBV27
CASSVGLAGETSYNEQFF TGTGCCAGCAGTGTGGGACTAGCGGGAGAGACGTCCTACAATGAGCAGTTCTTC once TRBD2 TRBJ2-1 TRBV2
CASSFGAMGTEAFF TGTGCCAGCAGTTTCGGGGCGATGGGGACTGAAGCTTTCTTT NA NA TRBJ1-1 TRBV27
CASSFWGPDTGELFF TGCGCCAGCAGCTTTTGGGGGCCTGACACCGGGGAGCTGTTTTTT NA NA TRBJ2-2 TRBV5-1
CATSDGSNTEAFF TGTGCCACCAGTGACGGCTCGAACACTGAAGCTTTCTTT few NA TRBJ1-1 TRBV24-1
CASSEPTVTYGYTF TGTGCCAGCAGTGAACCGACAGTTACCTATGGCTACACCTTC NA NA TRBJ1-2 TRBV2
CASSSQGAGVGELFF TGTGCCAGCAGCTCCCAGGGAGCGGGAGTCGGGGAGCTGTTTTTT NA TRBD2 TRBJ2-2 TRBV7-2
CATSRGGLVGYTF TGTGCCACCAGCAGGGGGGGGCTGGTTGGCTACACCTTC NA NA TRBJ1-2 TRBV15
CASRSEGGNYGYTF TGTGCCAGCAGGTCAGAAGGCGGAAACTATGGCTACACCTTC once NA TRBJ1-2 TRBV2
CAWNPSGQETQYF TGTGCCTGGAACCCCTCGGGGCAAGAGACCCAGTACTTC NA NA TRBJ2-5 TRBV30
CASSLGRTQGELFF TGTGCCAGCAGCTTAGGTCGGACCCAGGGGGAGCTGTTTTTT NA NA TRBJ2-2 TRBV11-2
CASSDTGGRPPEQYF TGTGCCAGCAGTGATACGGGGGGACGTCCCCCCGAGCAGTACTTC NA TRBD2 TRBJ2-7 TRBV25-1
CASRKAGGGEQYF TGTGCCAGCAGGAAAGCGGGGGGTGGCGAGCAGTACTTC NA TRBD2 TRBJ2-7 TRBV6-6
CASSISGKNNEQFF TGTGCCAGCAGCATCTCCGGGAAAAACAATGAGCAGTTCTTC NA NA TRBJ2-1 TRBV7-6
CAWSTSAWYEQYF TGTGCCTGGAGTACCTCGGCATGGTACGAGCAGTACTTC NA NA TRBJ2-7 TRBV30
CASSPRTRYNSDTQYF TGTGCCAGCAGCCCCCGGACTAGATACAATTCGGATACGCAGTATTTT once TRBD2 TRBJ2-3 TRBV7-8
CASTPVTNYGYTF TGTGCCAGCACGCCGGTCACTAACTATGGCTACACCTTC NA NA TRBJ1-2 TRBV2
CASRLAGGPGELFF TGTGCCAGTAGACTAGCGGGGGGACCCGGGGAGCTGTTTTTT NA TRBD2 TRBJ2-2 TRBV7-3
CASSLRQGKAEAFF TGTGCCAGCAGCCTCCGTCAGGGGAAAGCTGAAGCTTTCTTT once NA TRBJ1-1 TRBV28
CASSLDRAYNEQFF TGTGCCAGCAGTTTAGACAGGGCCTACAATGAGCAGTTCTTC NA TRBD1 TRBJ2-1 TRBV27
CASSKRRKTGTGGFNEKLFF TGTGCCAGCAGCAAAAGACGTAAGACAGGGACAGGGGGATTTAATGAAAAACTGTTTTTT NA NA TRBJ1-4 TRBV21-1
CASSSRSQGGSPLHF TGTGCCAGCAGCTCAAGGTCACAGGGGGGTTCACCCCTCCACTTT once TRBD1 TRBJ1-6 TRBV7-9
CSVDGSGQGADEQFF TGCAGCGTTGATGGTTCGGGACAGGGGGCCGATGAGCAGTTCTTC NA TRBD1 TRBJ2-1 TRBV29-1
CASSPLTGKSSGNTIYF TGTGCCAGCAGCCCTCTTACAGGAAAAAGCTCTGGAAACACCATATATTTT NA NA TRBJ1-3 TRBV7-6
CASSPQGGSNQPQHF TGTGCCAGCAGCCCACAGGGGGGGAGCAATCAGCCCCAGCATTTT NA TRBD1 TRBJ1-5 TRBV2
CATSDDRFTEAFF TGTGCCACCAGTGATGACCGATTCACTGAAGCTTTCTTT NA NA TRBJ1-1 TRBV24-1
CASSYETPSYNEQFF TGTGCCAGCAGTTACGAGACTCCCAGCTACAATGAGCAGTTCTTC NA NA TRBJ2-1 TRBV6-5
CASSFGTGNTEAFF TGTGCCAGCAGTTTCGGGACAGGGAACACTGAAGCTTTCTTT NA TRBD1 TRBJ1-1 TRBV27
CASSATGAPLHF TGTGCCAGCAGCGCTACCGGGGCTCCCCTCCACTTT NA NA TRBJ1-6 TRBV9
CASSIGQGEGYGYTF TGTGCCAGTAGTATTGGGCAGGGAGAGGGCTATGGCTACACCTTC NA NA TRBJ1-2 TRBV19
CASSLAWTETGYTF TGTGCCAGCAGCTTGGCGTGGACAGAGACTGGCTACACCTTC NA NA TRBJ1-2 TRBV5-6
CASSDNLNTGELFF TGTGCCAGTAGCGACAACTTGAACACCGGGGAGCTGTTTTTT NA NA TRBJ2-2 TRBV19
CATSRDGIFGNTIYF TGTGCCACCAGCAGAGACGGGATATTTGGAAACACCATATATTTT NA NA TRBJ1-3 TRBV15
CASSELATSGGGELFF TGCGCCAGCAGTGAGCTAGCGACGTCGGGAGGCGGGGAGCTGTTTTTT NA TRBD2 TRBJ2-2 TRBV10-2
CASRGLSASEKLFF TGTGCCAGCAGAGGGTTGTCGGCGAGTGAAAAACTGTTTTTT NA NA TRBJ1-4 TRBV2
CSVRGILNTEAFF TGCAGCGTTAGGGGGATATTGAACACTGAAGCTTTCTTT NA NA TRBJ1-1 TRBV29-1
CASIMDRVSGNTIYF TGTGCCAGCATCATGGACAGGGTATCTGGAAACACCATATATTTT NA TRBD1 TRBJ1-3 TRBV28
CASSLRSSGRLGEQYF TGTGCCAGCAGCTTAAGGTCCAGCGGGAGGCTCGGCGAGCAGTACTTC NA TRBD2 TRBJ2-7 TRBV7-2
CASSPLTQGVNTEAFF TGTGCCAGCTCACCACTGACACAGGGGGTGAACACTGAAGCTTTCTTT NA TRBD1 TRBJ1-1 TRBV18
CASSTGYEQYF TGTGCCAGCAGCACGGGGTACGAGCAGTACTTC NA NA TRBJ2-7 TRBV12-3/TRBV12-4
CASSTTGDHNEQFF TGTGCCAGCAGTACGACAGGGGACCACAATGAGCAGTTCTTC NA TRBD1 TRBJ2-1 TRBV6-5
CASSLSGGITDTQYF TGTGCCAGCAGCTTAAGCGGGGGTATCACAGATACGCAGTATTTT NA TRBD2 TRBJ2-3 TRBV7-2
CASSPDREDEQFF TGTGCCAGCAGCCCCGACAGGGAGGATGAGCAGTTCTTC NA NA TRBJ2-1 TRBV5-4
CASSRTANYEQYF TGTGCCAGCAGCCGGACAGCTAACTACGAGCAGTACTTC NA NA TRBJ2-7 TRBV27
CASSFGTNEKLFF TGTGCCAGCAGCTTCGGGACTAATGAAAAACTGTTTTTT NA NA TRBJ1-4 TRBV5-4
CASSEQVTGANVLTF TGTGCCAGCAGCGAACAGGTAACTGGGGCCAACGTCCTGACTTTC NA NA TRBJ2-6 TRBV13
CAWGRKNTEAFF TGTGCCTGGGGGCGGAAGAACACTGAAGCTTTCTTT NA NA TRBJ1-1 TRBV30